Shown below are 8 T cell receptor beta chains from a single sample sequenced in a study of cytomegalovirus exposure and HLA in healthy donors. The primer mix had 60 Vbeta and 13 Jbeta primers. The assay was immunoSEQ multiplex PCR, and TCRdb's table has in-frame clones only and misses some. The sample lists 150,000 to 200,000 clones, over 60% occurring once. Material: PBMCs. The receptors originated from a man aged 45 to 65 in good health and CMV-seropositive.

The chain links TRBV18 to TRBJ1-2; 9 positions match TRBD1. Germline CDR1 is KGHSH and CDR2 is LQKENI. Trimming at V came to 5 bases and at J to 7 bases, leaving 11 bases not matched to a gene. CDR3 length equals 15 residues. The CDR3 protein is CASSVGGQGSGGYTF. In DNA, the CDR3 is TGTGCCAGCTCAGTCGGAGGACAGGGGTCGGGTGGCTACACCTTC.

The chain employs TRBV6-1 and TRBJ1-5, with D possibly matching TRBD1 (5 bases). The CDR3 sequence is 14 residues long. Trimming pared 4 bases from V and 7 bases from J, leaving 14 bases between. In germline, CDR1 is MNHNS, CDR2 SASEGT. The CDR3 region is CASSAGIVDQPQHF. As DNA, the CDR3 is TGTGCCAGCAGTGCAGGGATTGTAGACCAGCCCCAGCATTTT.

This clone has more than one count but fewer than ten. The V and J genes are TRBV4-1 and TRBJ2-5, with D possibly matching TRBD1 (7 bases). V lost 4 bases and J 0 bases, leaving 12 bases between the germline ends. The germline gives CDR1 MGHRA, CDR2 YSYEKL. CDR3 size: 15 residues. The CDR3 sequence is CASSRGTADQETQYF. The CDR3 DNA sequence: TGCGCCAGCAGCCGCGGGACAGCGGACCAAGAGACCCAGTACTTC.

In this sample, this clone turned up once. The chain employs TRBV4-2 and TRBJ2-5; TRBD2 might be the D (6 bases). The germline V gene has CDR1 LGHNA and CDR2 YNFKEQ. This CDR3 has 13 amino acids. Trimming took off 0 bases at V and 4 bases at J, with 6 bases between the two ends. CDR3 sequence: CASSQEEGETQYF. CDR3 sequence (DNA): TGTGCCAGCAGCCAAGAGGAGGGAGAGACCCAGTACTTC.

The chain employs TRBV7-2 and TRBJ1-2, with TRBD1 matching over 7 bases. The V gene's germline CDR1 is SGHTA and CDR2 FQGNSA. The CDR3 is made up of 13 amino acids. V lost 3 bases, J lost 7 bases, and 5 bases stayed unmatched. The CDR3 protein is CASSLHQGGGYTF. As DNA, the CDR3 is TGTGCCAGCAGCTTGCACCAGGGGGGTGGCTACACCTTC.

The chain carries TRBV19 and TRBJ2-6; 8 positions agree with TRBD1. Germline V gene sequence: CDR1 LNHDA, CDR2 SQIVND (reference sequence). CDR3 length equals 17 residues. V was pared by 4 bases and J by 1 base, with 6 bases of the junction left unmatched. CDR3 sequence (DNA): TGTGCCAGTAGTAAAGGACAGGGACGGTCTGGGGCCAACGTCCTGACTTTC. This encodes CASSKGQGRSGANVLTF. Together with reference TRBV19 and TRBJ2-6, the CDR3 gives the full variable domain: DGGITQSPKYLFRKEGQNVTLSCEQNLNHDAMYWYRQDPGQGLRLIYYSQIVNDFQKGDIAEGYSVSREKKESFPLTVTSAQKNPTAFYLCASSKGQGRSGANVLTFGAGSRLTVL.

The chain links TRBV6-4 to TRBJ1-2, with 7 bases that match TRBD1. Germline CDR1 MRHNA, CDR2 SNTAGT. V shed 5 bases and J 0 bases; nucleotides not matched to a gene: 3. The CDR3 extends over 14 amino acids. The CDR3 DNA follows: TGTGCCAGCAGTAGAGGGGGCGCTAACTATGGCTACACCTTC. This sequence encodes CASSRGGANYGYTF.

The chain employs TRBV7-8 and TRBJ1-1; TRBD1 matches 9 bases. CDR3 length: 15 amino acids. Looked up from germline, CDR1 is SGHVS and CDR2 is FQNEAQ. Trimming removed 5 bases from V and 2 bases from J; junction bases left unmatched: 6. The CDR3 DNA sequence: TGTGCCAGCAGCCCACCGGGACAGGGTAACACTGAAGCTTTCTTT. This gives the protein CASSPPGQGNTEAFF.